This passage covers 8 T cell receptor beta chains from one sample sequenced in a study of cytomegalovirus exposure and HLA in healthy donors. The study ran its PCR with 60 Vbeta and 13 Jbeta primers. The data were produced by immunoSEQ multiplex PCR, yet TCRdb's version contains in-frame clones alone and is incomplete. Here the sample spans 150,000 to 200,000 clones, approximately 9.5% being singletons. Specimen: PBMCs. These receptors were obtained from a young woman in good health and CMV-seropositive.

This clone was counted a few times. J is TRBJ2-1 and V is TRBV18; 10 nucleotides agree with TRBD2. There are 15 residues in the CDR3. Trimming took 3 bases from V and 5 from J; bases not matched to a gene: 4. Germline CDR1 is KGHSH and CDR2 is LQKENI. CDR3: CASSPGLATNNEQFF. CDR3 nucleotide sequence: TGTGCCAGCTCACCGGGACTAGCGACGAACAATGAGCAGTTCTTC. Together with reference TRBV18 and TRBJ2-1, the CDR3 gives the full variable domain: NAGVMQNPRHLVRRRGQEARLRCSPMKGHSHVYWYRQLPEEGLKFMVYLQKENIIDESGMPKERFSAEFPKEGPSILRIQQVVRGDSAAYFCASSPGLATNNEQFFGPGTRLTVL.

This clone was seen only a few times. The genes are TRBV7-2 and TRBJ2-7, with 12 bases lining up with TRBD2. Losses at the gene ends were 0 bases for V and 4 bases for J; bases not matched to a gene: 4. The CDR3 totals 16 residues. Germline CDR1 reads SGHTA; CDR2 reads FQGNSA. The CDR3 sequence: CASSLARLAGGYEQYF. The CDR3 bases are TGTGCCAGCAGCTTAGCTCGGCTAGCGGGAGGGTACGAGCAGTACTTC.

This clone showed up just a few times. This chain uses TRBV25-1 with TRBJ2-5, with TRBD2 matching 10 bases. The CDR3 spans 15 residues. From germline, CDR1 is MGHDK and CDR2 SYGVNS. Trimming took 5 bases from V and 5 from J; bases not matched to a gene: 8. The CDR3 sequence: CASSTLAGVGETQYF. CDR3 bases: TGTGCCAGCAGTACCCTAGCGGGAGTTGGGGAGACCCAGTACTTC.

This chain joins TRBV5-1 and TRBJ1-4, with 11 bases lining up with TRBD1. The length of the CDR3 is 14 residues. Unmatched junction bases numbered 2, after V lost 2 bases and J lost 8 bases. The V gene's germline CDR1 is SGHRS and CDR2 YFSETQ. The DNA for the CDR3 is TGCGCCAGCAGCTTCGGGACAGGGGGGGAAAAACTGTTTTTT. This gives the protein CASSFGTGGEKLFF.

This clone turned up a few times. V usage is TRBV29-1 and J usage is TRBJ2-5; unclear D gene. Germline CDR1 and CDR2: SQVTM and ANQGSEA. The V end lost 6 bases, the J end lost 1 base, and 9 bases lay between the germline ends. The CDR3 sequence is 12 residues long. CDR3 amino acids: CSVRHFQETQYF. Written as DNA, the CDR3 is TGCAGCGTCCGACACTTCCAAGAGACCCAGTACTTC.

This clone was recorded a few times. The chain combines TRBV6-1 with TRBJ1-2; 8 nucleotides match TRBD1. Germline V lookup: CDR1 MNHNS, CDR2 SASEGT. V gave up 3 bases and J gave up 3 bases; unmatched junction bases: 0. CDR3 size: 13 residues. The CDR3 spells CASSEDRDYGYTF. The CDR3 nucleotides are TGTGCCAGCAGTGAGGACAGGGACTATGGCTACACCTTC.

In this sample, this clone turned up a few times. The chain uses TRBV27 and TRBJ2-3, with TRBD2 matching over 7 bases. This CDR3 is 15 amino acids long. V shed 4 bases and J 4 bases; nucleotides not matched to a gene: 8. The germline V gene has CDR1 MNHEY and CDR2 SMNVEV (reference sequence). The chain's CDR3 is CASSSLGTTPDTQYF. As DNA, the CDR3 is TGTGCCAGCAGTTCCCTCGGGACTACCCCAGATACGCAGTATTTT.

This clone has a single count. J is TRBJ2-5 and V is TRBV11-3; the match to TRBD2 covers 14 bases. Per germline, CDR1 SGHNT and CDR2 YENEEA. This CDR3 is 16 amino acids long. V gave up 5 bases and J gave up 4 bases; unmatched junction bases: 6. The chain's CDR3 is CASSKTSGRAPETQYF. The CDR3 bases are TGTGCCAGCAGCAAGACTAGCGGGAGGGCCCCAGAGACCCAGTACTTC.